This passage covers 27 T cell receptor beta chains from one sample sequenced in a study of blood T cell repertoires in COVID-19. The method was immunoSEQ multiplex PCR; TCRdb's version includes in-frame clones alone and lacks a portion of them. Of approximately 67,000 clones in the sample, around 86% are singletons; the top ten hold around 5.3%. The specimen was peripheral blood. The receptors here all came from a man in his fifties or sixties with active COVID-19.

The gene calls are TRBV30 and TRBJ1-3; 8 nucleotides align to TRBD1. Germline CDR1 GTSNPN, CDR2 SVGIG (reference sequence). This CDR3 region has 18 residues. The junction had 12 bases not matched to a gene; V was cut back by 0 bases and J by 2 bases. Here the CDR3 reads CAWSVGWDRPNAGNTIYF. CDR3 nucleotide sequence: TGTGCCTGGAGTGTAGGGTGGGACAGGCCAAACGCTGGAAACACCATATATTTT.

The chain carries TRBV18 and TRBJ2-5; 7 bases fit TRBD2. The V and J ends lost 3 bases and 3 bases, in that order; junction bases with no gene match: 10. The length of the CDR3 is 16 residues. CDR1 KGHSH and CDR2 LQKENI come from the germline V gene. CDR3 amino acids: CASSPLLVAGEETQYF. The CDR3 DNA follows: TGTGCCAGCTCACCGCTGCTTGTGGCGGGAGAAGAGACCCAGTACTTC.

V and J are TRBV7-2 and TRBJ2-7; 10 bases map to TRBD2. CDR1 and CDR2 (germline): SGHTA, FQGNSA. V lost 3 bases, J lost 3 bases, and 5 bases stayed unmatched. The CDR3 has 15 residues. CDR3 bases: TGTGCCAGCAGCTTCTATACTAGCGGGAACTACGAGCAGTACTTC. Its protein product is CASSFYTSGNYEQYF.

This rearrangement joins TRBV9 to TRBJ1-1, with D possibly being TRBD1 (6 bases). Looked up from germline, CDR1 is SGDLS and CDR2 is YYNGEE. V was trimmed by 3 bases and J by 1 base, leaving 10 bases between them. This CDR3 contains 14 residues. CDR3 in amino acids: CASSDTRGNTEAFF. The DNA for the CDR3 is TGTGCCAGCAGCGACACCAGGGGGAACACTGAAGCTTTCTTT. The full variable domain, completed using reference TRBV9 and TRBJ1-1, is DSGVTQTPKHLITATGQRVTLRCSPRSGDLSVYWYQQSLDQGLQFLIQYYNGEERAKGNILERFSAQQFPDLHSELNLSSLELGDSALYFCASSDTRGNTEAFFGQGTRLTVV.

The rearrangement joins TRBV27 to TRBJ2-5; D not certain. V was pared by 6 bases and J by 5 bases, with 7 bases between. The CDR3 is made up of 11 amino acids. Germline V lookup: CDR1 MNHEY, CDR2 SMNVEV (reference sequence). This CDR3 is CASRAGETQYF. The CDR3 DNA reads TGTGCCAGCAGGGCCGGGGAGACCCAGTACTTC.

This sequence joins TRBV28 and TRBJ1-1; TRBD1 might be the D (6 bases). V lost 5 bases, J lost 8 bases, and 9 bases lay in between. Germline assignment: CDR1 MDHEN and CDR2 SYDVKM. The CDR3 contains 11 residues. The CDR3: CASSGGPEAFF. The CDR3 DNA is TGTGCCAGCAGTGGGGGCCCCGAAGCTTTCTTT.

V usage is TRBV4-1 and J usage is TRBJ2-7; a possible D gene is TRBD2 (6 bases). V shed 8 bases and J shed 8 bases, with 19 bases lying between them. CDR1 and CDR2 from the germline V gene are MGHRA and YSYEKL. This CDR3 comprises 13 residues. The CDR3 region is CASPPGLPLKQYF. The CDR3 DNA sequence: TGCGCCAGCCCCCCGGGACTTCCGCTGAAGCAGTACTTC.

To note about this clone: Within the sample, other DNA sequences also encode this same CDR3. DNA for the CDR3: TGCGCCAGCAGCTTGGTTGTCGGGGGAGGTGGGGCCAACGTCCTGACTTTC. Translated, it gives CASSLVVGGGGANVLTF. The V call is TRBV5-1, the J call TRBJ2-6; D is possibly TRBD2 (6 bases). V was trimmed by 0 bases and J by 3 bases, leaving 13 bases between them. The CDR3 totals 17 residues. CDR1 is SGHRS, CDR2 YFSETQ, per germline.

The rearrangement joins TRBV15 to TRBJ2-3; 9 positions agree with TRBD1. CDR1 and CDR2 (germline): LNHNV, YYDKDF (reference sequence). This CDR3 is built from 15 residues. Trimming cost V 4 bases and J 1 base; bases outside gene matches: 3. Written as DNA, the CDR3 is TGTGCCACCAGCAAAAGGACAGGGGGCACAGATACGCAGTATTTT. Its protein is CATSKRTGGTDTQYF.

This clone has a handful of counts. The chain uses TRBV3-1 (or the pseudogene TRBV3-2) and TRBJ2-3; 10 bases agree with TRBD2. This CDR3 comprises 16 residues. The J segment lost 2 bases and the V segment lost 11 bases, leaving 13 bases of the junction unmatched. CDR1 LGHDT and CDR2 YNNKEL come from the germline V gene (reference sequence). CDR3 DNA: TGTGCCCTAGTGCTAGCGGGAGAAATCCCCACAGATACGCAGTATTTT. It codes for CALVLAGEIPTDTQYF.

This clone appeared a single time. The V call is TRBV28, the J call TRBJ1-2; 9 nucleotides line up with TRBD1. Germline CDR1 is MDHEN and CDR2 is SYDVKM. The CDR3 is 14 residues long. V lost 5 bases and J lost 5; bases outside the gene matches: 6. The CDR3 region has the DNA TGTGCCAGCAGTCAAACGACAGGGGGATATGGCTACACCTTC. Translated: CASSQTTGGYGYTF.

The rearrangement links TRBV6-6 to TRBJ2-1; 10 bases fit TRBD2. The germline V gene encodes CDR1 MNHNY and CDR2 SVGAGI (reference sequence). The trim removed 1 base at V and 8 bases at J, leaving 5 bases unmatched. This CDR3 contains 15 residues. The CDR3 DNA reads as TGTGCCAGCAGTTACTACCCTAGCGGGAGTGATGAGCAGTTCTTC. Translating gives CASSYYPSGSDEQFF.

V and J are TRBV5-4 and TRBJ1-6, with a tentative D call TRBD1 (5 bases). In germline, CDR1 is SGHNT, CDR2 YYREEE (reference sequence). The length of the CDR3 is 15 residues. V dropped 0 bases and J dropped 7 bases, with 11 bases sitting between them. The CDR3 DNA follows: TGTGCCAGCAGCTTGGCCGTGGGGGGGAATTCACCCCTCCACTTT. Its translation: CASSLAVGGNSPLHF.

The chain is built from TRBV11-3 and TRBJ1-1; 10 bases line up with TRBD1. Germline loops: CDR1 SGHNT, CDR2 YENEEA. The junction had 6 bases not matched to a gene; V was cut back by 5 bases and J by 3 bases. The CDR3 has 15 residues. The CDR3 protein is CASSQGTGDYTEAFF. The CDR3 DNA reads TGTGCCAGCAGCCAGGGGACAGGGGATTACACTGAAGCTTTCTTT. Using reference TRBV11-3 and TRBJ1-1 for the parts outside the CDR3, the full variable domain is EAGVVQSPRYKIIEKKQPVAFWCNPISGHNTLYWYLQNLGQGPELLIRYENEEAVDDSQLPKDRFSAERLKGVDSTLKIQPAELGDSAVYLCASSQGTGDYTEAFFGQGTRLTVV.

This clone was seen only once. The rearrangement links TRBV7-9 to TRBJ1-2; D perhaps matches TRBD1 (5 bases). Deletions cut 7 bases from V and 5 bases from J, with 14 bases between. Germline-derived CDR1 and CDR2 are SEHNR and FQNEAQ (reference sequence). The CDR3 loop spans 13 amino acids. For the CDR3, the DNA is TGTGCCAGCATGTCCTCAGGGAAATATGGCTACACCTTC. Protein sequence: CASMSSGKYGYTF.

The CDR3 here is CASSRQSYEQYF. For the CDR3, the DNA is TGTGCCAGCAGCCGACAGTCCTACGAGCAGTACTTC. The chain links TRBV7-2 to TRBJ2-7; D is possibly TRBD1 (5 bases). Trimming removed 5 bases at V and 1 base at J, with 6 bases between. CDR3 length equals 12 residues. CDR1 is SGHTA, CDR2 FQGNSA, per germline.

The rearrangement joins TRBV24-1 to TRBJ1-2, with TRBD1 identical over 7 bases. Germline CDR1 reads KGHDR; CDR2 reads SFDVKD. Germline trimming cut 7 bases from V and 8 bases from J; bases unmatched to any gene: 9. This CDR3 comprises 13 residues. The CDR3 loop is CATSDRASSGYTF. In nucleotides, the CDR3 is TGTGCCACCAGCGACAGGGCTTCTAGCGGCTACACCTTC.

The chain couples TRBV4-3 to TRBJ1-2, with D unresolved. V was shortened by 0 bases and J by 8 bases, with 7 bases between the two germline ends. The length of the CDR3 is 12 residues. Germline V gene data show CDR1 as LGHNA and CDR2 as YSLEER. CDR3 amino acids: CASSQEAGGYTF. The CDR3, as DNA: TGCGCCAGCAGCCAAGAGGCGGGGGGCTACACCTTC.

The V and J genes are TRBV9 and TRBJ1-1, with 7 bases that match TRBD1. J was trimmed by 1 base and V by 0 bases; bases with no gene match: 0. The germline gives CDR1 SGDLS, CDR2 YYNGEE. The CDR3 is made up of 14 amino acids. CDR3 sequence (DNA): TGTGCCAGCAGCGTAGGACAGGGGAACACTGAAGCTTTCTTT. This gives the protein CASSVGQGNTEAFF.

The chain has TRBV5-6 and TRBJ2-1; the match to TRBD2 covers 10 bases. This CDR3 is built from 14 residues. V was pared by 4 bases and J by 6 bases, with 4 bases of the junction left unmatched. The germline V gene encodes CDR1 SGHDT and CDR2 YYEEEE. The DNA for the CDR3 is TGTGCCAGCAGCACGGGACTAGCGCCCAATGAGCAGTTCTTC. Protein: CASSTGLAPNEQFF. Complete variable domain (other parts from reference TRBV5-6 and TRBJ2-1): DAGVTQSPTHLIKTRGQQVTLRCSPKSGHDTVSWYQQALGQGPQFIFQYYEEEERQRGNFPDRFSGHQFPNYSSELNVNALLLGDSALYLCASSTGLAPNEQFFGPGTRLTVL.

V is TRBV18 and J is TRBJ2-7; a weak D match, TRBD1 (5 bases). This CDR3 region has 13 residues. V was cut by 2 bases and J by 6 bases, with 11 bases left in between. CDR1 and CDR2 from the germline V gene are KGHSH and LQKENI. The CDR3 region is CASSPGAGLEQYF. CDR3 DNA: TGTGCCAGCTCACCAGGGGCAGGGCTCGAGCAGTACTTC.

V usage is TRBV30 and J usage is TRBJ2-5; D remains unclear. The DNA end is a closer match to TRBJ2-7, so the J assignment may be wrong. Germline V gene sequence: CDR1 GTSNPN, CDR2 SVGIG (reference sequence). The CDR3 has 14 residues. In DNA form, the CDR3 reads TGTGCCTGGAGCCTTACAGTCCCTACCTACGAGCAGTACTTC. Translating it yields CAWSLTVPTYEQYF.

The chain has TRBV6-5 and TRBJ1-1, with TRBD1 identical over 10 bases. CDR1 is MNHEY and CDR2 is SVGAGI in the germline V gene. This CDR3 is built from 14 residues. V lost 4 bases and J lost 1; bases outside the gene matches: 0. The CDR3 sequence is CASSWDRGNTEAFF. In DNA form, the CDR3 reads TGTGCCAGCAGTTGGGACAGGGGGAACACTGAAGCTTTCTTT.

The chain has TRBV24-1 and TRBJ1-5; a possible D gene is TRBD1 (6 bases). The CDR3 is 14 amino acids. Germline CDR1 is KGHDR and CDR2 is SFDVKD. The V end was cut by 5 bases, the J end by 0 bases, with 7 bases between. CDR3: CATSGQVSNQPQHF. The DNA of the CDR3 is TGTGCCACCAGTGGACAGGTTAGCAATCAGCCCCAGCATTTT.

V usage is TRBV22-1 and J usage is TRBJ2-1; TRBD2 was called by the table and not checked on the DNA. TRBV22-1 is a pseudogene. The CDR3 extends over 18 amino acids. CDR3 amino acids: CPGSAQIPGRSSYNEQFF. CDR3 coding DNA: TGTCCTGGGAGCGCACAGATCCCGGGAAGGAGCTCCTACAATGAGCAGTTCTTC.

This chain uses TRBV27 with TRBJ2-1; 8 positions agree with TRBD2. From germline, CDR1 is MNHEY and CDR2 SMNVEV (reference sequence). V shed 4 bases, J shed 13 bases, and the junction held 30 bases outside the gene matches. CDR3 length: 20 residues. The CDR3 nucleotides are TGTGCCAGCAGTTATACCACCCCGTCTCGAGGAGCGGGAGCTTCTCCCCCTCAGTTCTTC. Encoded protein: CASSYTTPSRGAGASPPQFF.

The chain recombines TRBV9 with TRBJ2-7; D remains ambiguous. CDR1 and CDR2 (germline): SGDLS, YYNGEE. This CDR3 is 12 amino acids long. V shed 4 bases and J shed 5 bases, with 10 bases lying between them. The CDR3: CASSSGLDEQYF. In DNA, the CDR3 is TGTGCCAGCAGCTCGGGTTTGGACGAGCAGTACTTC. Complete variable domain (other parts from reference TRBV9 and TRBJ2-7): DSGVTQTPKHLITATGQRVTLRCSPRSGDLSVYWYQQSLDQGLQFLIQYYNGEERAKGNILERFSAQQFPDLHSELNLSSLELGDSALYFCASSSGLDEQYFGPGTRLTVT.